Given below is one TCR beta chain in context. Mismatch with germline at one junction end may stem from a read error. HTBI primers from iRepertoire and Arm-PCR of CDR3 regions yielded the TCR beta libraries. TCRdb itself ran the multiplex PCR reads through MiXCR, one entry per CDR3 protein. This table has hundreds of thousands of distinct CDR3 sequences, around 20% appearing once. These data come from a study of regulatory T cells in long-lasting Graves disease. Time point in this sample: persistent/refractory GD, antithyroid drugs over 5 years with positive TRAb. After RNA was extracted from PBMCs, the TCR library was made from it. Germline V CDR1 and CDR2: MDHEN, SYDVKM. The CDR3 length is 18 residues.

This clonotype was obtained from a female donor with Graves disease. The J gene is TRBJ2-5, the V gene TRBV28, with 13 bases aligning to TRBD2. Sequenced here: peripheral blood mononuclear cells (PBMCs), sampled when the disease was refractory, from a patient treated with antithyroid drugs. The CDR3 is CTSSPWGLAGRYKETQYF. CDR3 bases: TGTACCAGCAGTCCCTGGGGACTAGCGGGAAGGTACAAAGAGACCCAGTACTTC.